This T cell receptor beta chain came from a study of blood T cell repertoires in COVID-19. Using immunoSEQ multiplex PCR, the repertoire was profiled, and TCRdb retains in-frame clones only, with some absent. The sample carries around 370,000 clones, 88% recorded once. The J segment lost 8 bases and the V segment lost 4 bases, leaving 14 bases of the junction unmatched. Germline V gene data show CDR1 as SGHRS and CDR2 as YFSETQ. This CDR3 spans 16 amino acids. Self-reported history from a screening survey and questionnaire set each donor's cohort. Source material: PBMCs or T cells enriched from blood (not recorded which). The rearrangement links TRBV5-1 to TRBJ1-4, with TRBD1 matching 7 bases. This TCR was recovered from a woman under 30 who had recovered from COVID-19. The CDR3 bases are TGCGCCAGCAGCCGTCATGTTCAGGGGGTAAACGAAAAACTGTTTTTT. Translated: CASSRHVQGVNEKLFF.